Each of the 12 T cell receptor beta chains below was sequenced from the same sample in a study of cytomegalovirus exposure and HLA in healthy donors. It was with 60 Vbeta and 13 Jbeta primers that the PCR ran. Profiled with immunoSEQ multiplex PCR; TCRdb holds only in-frame clones, not every one. The sample has about 160,000 clones; approximately 82% are singletons. The sequencing sample was made of PBMCs. These receptors were obtained from a male donor in good health and CMV-seronegative.

The genes are TRBV28 and TRBJ2-3, with 7 bases identical to TRBD2. With V trimmed by 11 bases and J by 5 bases, 16 bases remained unmatched. CDR3 length: 15 residues. CDR1 and CDR2 (germline): MDHEN, SYDVKM. The CDR3 nucleotides read TGTGCCGGAAAACCGGGAGGAGGGAGGCGAGATACGCAGTATTTT. Amino acids: CAGKPGGGRRDTQYF.

This clone was seen a handful of times. The gene calls are TRBV4-3 and TRBJ1-3, with D unresolved. V lost 1 base and J lost 3, with 4 bases in between. The CDR3 contains 13 residues. Per the germline V gene, CDR1 is LGHNA and CDR2 is YSLEER. The CDR3 nucleotides read TGCGCCAGCAGCCAAGGGAGTGGAAACACCATATATTTT. This gives the protein CASSQGSGNTIYF.

This clone has just a few counts. This rearrangement joins TRBV6-6 to TRBJ2-3; the D gene is possibly TRBD2 (6 bases). The CDR3 sequence is 13 residues long. V shed 4 bases and J shed 10 bases, with 15 bases lying between them. Germline V gene lookup returns CDR1 MNHNY and CDR2 SVGAGI (reference sequence). CDR3 amino acids: CASSFGTASAQYF. The CDR3 DNA is TGTGCCAGCAGTTTCGGGACTGCATCCGCGCAGTATTTT.

The chain employs TRBV6-7 and TRBJ2-6, with a possible D match to TRBD1 (5 bases). TRBV6-7 is filed as an ORF, its function uncertain. This CDR3 has 17 amino acids. Trimming removed 7 bases from V and 3 bases from J, with 19 bases in between. CDR3 coding DNA: TGTGCCAGCAAAACTTCCCCTCAGGGTGATGGGGCCAACGTCCTGACTTTC. It translates to CASKTSPQGDGANVLTF.

V gene TRBV27 combines with J gene TRBJ2-7, with a possible D match to TRBD1 (5 bases). The germline V gene has CDR1 MNHEY and CDR2 SMNVEV (reference sequence). The CDR3 contains 13 residues. V was pared by 8 bases and J by 3 bases, with 14 bases between. CDR3 DNA: TGTGCCAGCGGGGCAGGTCGTAACTACGAGCAGTACTTC. Translation: CASGAGRNYEQYF.

In this sample, this clone turned up a few times. V is TRBV7-2 and J is TRBJ1-2; D gene ambiguous. Trimming removed 0 bases from V and 8 bases from J, with 19 bases in between. The CDR3 has 16 amino acids. The V gene's germline CDR1 is SGHTA and CDR2 FQGNSA. CDR3 amino acids: CASSLALGSLTGGYTF. The CDR3, as DNA: TGTGCCAGCAGCTTAGCTTTGGGCAGTCTGACGGGGGGCTACACCTTC.

V gene TRBV19 combines with J gene TRBJ1-1; the match to TRBD1 covers 9 bases. This CDR3 contains 15 residues. Unmatched junction bases numbered 10, after V lost 7 bases and J lost 4 bases. The germline gives CDR1 LNHDA, CDR2 SQIVND (reference sequence). In DNA form, the CDR3 reads TGTGCCAGTACCCGCAAAGGGGACAGGGTCACTGAAGCTTTCTTT. It translates to CASTRKGDRVTEAFF. Looking up the rest from reference TRBV19 and TRBJ1-1 gives the full variable domain: DGGITQSPKYLFRKEGQNVTLSCEQNLNHDAMYWYRQDPGQGLRLIYYSQIVNDFQKGDIAEGYSVSREKKESFPLTVTSAQKNPTAFYLCASTRKGDRVTEAFFGQGTRLTVV.

This chain uses TRBV5-1 with TRBJ2-2; TRBD2 agrees at 8 bases. This CDR3 spans 15 amino acids. With V trimmed by 4 bases and J by 3 bases, 5 bases remained unmatched. Germline CDR1 and CDR2: SGHRS and YFSETQ. CDR3 nucleotides: TGCGCCAGCAGCGGGAGCGGGGGTCACACCGGGGAGCTGTTTTTT. Amino acids: CASSGSGGHTGELFF. Supplemented by reference TRBV5-1 and TRBJ2-2, the full variable domain reads KAGVTQTPRYLIKTRGQQVTLSCSPISGHRSVSWYQQTPGQGLQFLFEYFSETQRNKGNFPGRFSGRQFSNSRSEMNVSTLELGDSALYLCASSGSGGHTGELFFGEGSRLTVL.

This clone showed up just a few times. The chain couples TRBV6-5 to TRBJ2-2, with 8 nucleotides matching TRBD1. Germline V gene lookup returns CDR1 MNHEY and CDR2 SVGAGI. J lost 7 bases, V lost 7 bases, and 8 bases had no gene match. This CDR3 is 14 amino acids long. The CDR3 sequence: CASTLQGDGGELFF. CDR3 coding DNA: TGTGCCAGCACCCTACAGGGGGATGGCGGGGAGCTGTTTTTT.

This CDR3 is CSVDSSGMTDTQYF. The DNA of the CDR3 is TGCAGCGTTGATTCCAGCGGGATGACAGATACGCAGTATTTT. The rearrangement joins TRBV29-1 to TRBJ2-3, with 7 positions matching TRBD2. The CDR3 sequence is 14 residues long. CDR1 and CDR2 from the germline V gene are SQVTM and ANQGSEA. Losses at the gene ends were 3 bases for V and 3 bases for J; bases not matched to a gene: 6.

This clone was seen only once. The chain combines TRBV7-2 with TRBJ1-1; unclear D gene. V dropped 0 bases and J dropped 0 bases, with 8 bases sitting between them. Germline values: CDR1 SGHTA, CDR2 FQGNSA. The CDR3 length is 15 residues. The CDR3 DNA reads TGTGCCAGCAGCTTAGCGCCAGGTATGAACACTGAAGCTTTCTTT. It yields the protein CASSLAPGMNTEAFF.

The chain employs TRBV2 and TRBJ2-1, with a weak D call TRBD2 (5 bases). CDR3 length: 14 amino acids. Per the germline V gene, CDR1 is SNHLY and CDR2 is FYNNEI. Trimming removed 7 bases from V and 3 bases from J, with 13 bases in between. The CDR3 spells CASNRAGLYNEQFF. CDR3 nucleotides: TGTGCCAGCAATAGGGCAGGACTCTACAATGAGCAGTTCTTC.